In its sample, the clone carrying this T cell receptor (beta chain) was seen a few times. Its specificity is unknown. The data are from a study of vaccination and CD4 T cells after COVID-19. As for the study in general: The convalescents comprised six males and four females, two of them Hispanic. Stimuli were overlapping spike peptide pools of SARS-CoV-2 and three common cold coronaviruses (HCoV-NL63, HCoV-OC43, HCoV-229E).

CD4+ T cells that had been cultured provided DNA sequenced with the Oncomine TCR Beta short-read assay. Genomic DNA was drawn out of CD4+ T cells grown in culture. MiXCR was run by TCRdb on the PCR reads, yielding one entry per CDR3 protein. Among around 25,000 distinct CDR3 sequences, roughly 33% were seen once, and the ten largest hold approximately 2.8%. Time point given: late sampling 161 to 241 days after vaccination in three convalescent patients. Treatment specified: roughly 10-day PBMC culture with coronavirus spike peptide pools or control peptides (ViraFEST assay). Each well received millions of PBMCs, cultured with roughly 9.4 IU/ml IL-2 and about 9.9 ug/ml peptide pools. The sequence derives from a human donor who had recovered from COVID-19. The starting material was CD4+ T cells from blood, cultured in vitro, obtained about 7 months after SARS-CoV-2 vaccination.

The CDR3 protein is CASSSTSGKYNEQFF. DNA of the CDR3: TGTGCCAGCAGCTCGACTAGCGGGAAATACAATGAGCAGTTCTTC. The gene calls are TRBV7-9 and TRBJ2-1; 11 bases align to TRBD2. The ends lost 4 bases at V and 4 bases at J; junction bases unmatched: 3. The CDR3 spans 15 residues. CDR1 SEHNR and CDR2 FQNEAQ come from the germline V gene (reference sequence).